This T cell receptor beta chain was identified during a study of T cell responses to AZD1222 COVID-19 vaccine. On this clone itself: What it binds is unknown.

Overall study results and limits: Nearly half of the spike-specific TCRs reportedly recognize variant regions that carry no mutations.

After removal of 5 bases from V and 1 base from J, the junction contained 6 bases not matched to a gene. Germline V gene data show CDR1 as MNHEY and CDR2 as SMNVEV (reference sequence). CDR3 length equals 15 residues. This table comes from immunoSEQ multiplex PCR, and its TCRdb copy is limited to in-frame clones, with some not included. The sample has 250,000 to 300,000 clones, almost 95% seen once; the top ten hold around 0.58%. The sequenced sample was peripheral blood, obtained 28 days after the second AZD1222 dose. The chain joins TRBV27 to TRBJ2-3; 7 bases agree with TRBD2. The TCR originated in an adult who received the AZD1222 COVID-19 vaccine. The CDR3 DNA reads TGTGCCAGCAGTGGGAGGGGCCGGGGCACAGATACGCAGTATTTT. Translating it yields CASSGRGRGTDTQYF.